The clone carrying this T cell receptor (beta chain) came up a few times. This sample was included in a study of blood T cells in healthy people across ages. There are 15 residues in the CDR3. Per the germline V gene, CDR1 is LGHDT and CDR2 is YNNKEL (reference sequence). V gave up 4 bases and J gave up 1 base; unmatched junction bases: 6. Primers used in a second PCR of roughly 7 to 12 cycles were a sample-barcoded 5' primer and a J-beta primer mix. TCRdb processed the 5' RACE reads anew with MiXCR; each CDR3 protein has one entry. The table has about a million distinct CDR3 sequences, around 54% seen once; the top ten hold 20% to 25%. Each individual donor underwent a draw of about 9.1 milliliters of peripheral blood.

The V and J genes are TRBV3-1 and TRBJ2-5; 7 bases map to TRBD2. The TCR was taken from a woman aged 55-69 years in good health. The sequenced material came from blood. As DNA, the CDR3 is TGTGCCAGCAGCCCCCGGGACTACCTCCAAGAGACCCAGTACTTC. Translated, it gives CASSPRDYLQETQYF.